One T cell receptor beta chain is described in this entry. This sample was included in a study of shared clonotypes between healthy human individuals. Repertoires were generated with immunoSEQ multiplex PCR, while TCRdb's copy carries only in-frame clones and drops some. The table lists about 1.9 million clones, about 94% of them singletons. Germline CDR1 and CDR2: SGHTA and FQGTGA. V shed 2 bases and J shed 6 bases, with 14 bases lying between them. This CDR3 has 14 amino acids. Naive CD8 cells, CD45RO-negative and positively selected for CCR7, excluded terminally differentiated effector memory CD45RA+ cells.

This chain connects TRBV7-3 to TRBJ2-7; tentatively, D is TRBD1 (6 bases). Material for sequencing was naive CD8+ T cells from PBMCs. The source is a young man in good health. Some clones in this sample may be carry-over from other donors' samples. CDR3 nucleotide sequence: TGTGCCAGCAGCTTAGGCCAGGGGCCGGTCGAGCAGTACTTC. It encodes CASSLGQGPVEQYF.